Each of the 10 T cell receptor beta chains below was sequenced from the same sample in a study of human T cells and chemical hapten exposure. Via MiXCR, TCRdb re-called the RACE reads, giving one row per CDR3 protein. The table includes fewer than 70,000 distinct CDR3 sequences, 11% detected once. Time point denoted: pre-sensitization, week 0. Regarding treatment: therapeutic diphenylcyclopropenone sensitization with weekly scalp DPC. The source was whole blood, collected in connection with sensitization to the hapten diphenylcyclopropenone (DPC). These receptors came from a woman aged 45-60 years with alopecia areata. Some clones in this sample may be carry-over from other donors' samples.

The sample holds a few counts of this clonotype. The chain has TRBV6-2 or TRBV6-3 and TRBJ2-3; no reliable D call. CDR1 is MNHEY, CDR2 SVGEGT, per germline. The CDR3 is 14 residues long. V lost 2 bases, J lost 2 bases, and 8 bases lay in between. The CDR3 region is CASSYVVTTDTQYF. CDR3 coding DNA: TGTGCCAGCAGTTACGTGGTCACCACAGATACGCAGTATTTT.

This clonotype was recorded at least ten times. J is TRBJ2-3 and V is TRBV2, with D possibly matching TRBD2 (5 bases). The CDR3 runs 14 residues. Trimming shortened V by 7 bases and J by 0 bases, and 11 bases separated the two germline ends. Germline values: CDR1 SNHLY, CDR2 FYNNEI. CDR3: CASNPGTSTDTQYF. The CDR3, as DNA: TGTGCCAGCAACCCGGGAACGAGCACAGATACGCAGTATTTT.

The V gene is TRBV5-1, the J gene TRBJ1-1, with D perhaps TRBD1 (6 bases). The CDR3 sequence is 15 residues long. Trimming pared 4 bases from V and 5 bases from J, leaving 18 bases between. Germline assignment: CDR1 SGHRS and CDR2 YFSETQ. DNA of the CDR3: TGCGCCAGCAGCATGGGGTCCGGGACAATAACTGAAGCTTTCTTT. It encodes CASSMGSGTITEAFF.

J is TRBJ2-1 and V is TRBV2; weak D call: TRBD1 (5 bases). The V gene lost 4 bases and the J gene lost 3 bases, with 10 bases spanning the gap. The CDR3 has 14 amino acids. Germline V gives CDR1 SNHLY, CDR2 FYNNEI. CDR3 DNA: TGTGCCAGCAGTGCGGCAGGGATCTACAATGAGCAGTTCTTC. This gives the protein CASSAAGIYNEQFF.

This clonotype was counted only a few times. The chain carries TRBV20-1 and TRBJ2-3; 12 bases map to TRBD2. Per germline, CDR1 DFQATT and CDR2 SNEGSKA (reference sequence). The V gene end was trimmed by 6 bases and the J gene end by 3 bases; junction bases not matched to a gene: 4. The CDR3 is 14 amino acids. For the CDR3, the DNA is TGCAGTGCAAGGACTAGCGGGAAGACAGATACGCAGTATTTT. It encodes CSARTSGKTDTQYF.

This clonotype was observed many times. This rearrangement joins TRBV9 to TRBJ2-5, with D possibly matching TRBD2 (6 bases). From germline, CDR1 is SGDLS and CDR2 YYNGEE. CDR3 length: 14 residues. The V gene lost 4 bases and the J gene lost 2 bases, with 12 bases spanning the gap. CDR3 coding DNA: TGTGCCAGCAGCCTTAGCGGAAAACAAGAGACCCAGTACTTC. It is translated as CASSLSGKQETQYF.

This clonotype showed up just a few times. The chain links TRBV7-2 to TRBJ1-4; 8 positions agree with TRBD1. J lost 7 bases, V lost 3 bases, and 4 bases had no gene match. Germline lookup yields CDR1 SGHTA and CDR2 FQGNSA. CDR3 length: 14 amino acids. The CDR3 nucleotides are TGTGCCAGCAGCTTCAGGGGGCTTGGTGAAAAACTGTTTTTT. Its translation is CASSFRGLGEKLFF.

This clonotype was detected only once. This chain links TRBV7-2 with TRBJ2-3, with a weak D call TRBD2 (5 bases). V dropped 4 bases and J dropped 11 bases, with 16 bases sitting between them. This CDR3 is 13 amino acids long. Germline V lookup: CDR1 SGHTA, CDR2 FQGNSA. This chain's CDR3 is CASSSDYMGMQYF. CDR3 nucleotide sequence: TGTGCCAGCAGCTCCGACTACATGGGTATGCAGTATTTT.

Ten or more counts support this clonotype. The chain combines TRBV7-9 with TRBJ2-1; D possibly uses TRBD1 or TRBD2 (6 bases each). Germline V gives CDR1 SEHNR, CDR2 FQNEAQ (reference sequence). Trimming removed 4 bases from V and 0 bases from J, with 10 bases in between. This CDR3 has 15 residues. The CDR3 here is CASSSRGRSYNEQFF. CDR3 sequence (DNA): TGTGCCAGCAGCTCCCGGGGGCGCTCCTACAATGAGCAGTTCTTC. The full variable domain, its missing parts supplied by reference TRBV7-9 and TRBJ2-1, is DTGVSQNPRHKITKRGQNVTFRCDPISEHNRLYWYRQTLGQGPEFLTYFQNEAQLEKSRLLSDRFSAERPKGSFSTLEIQRTEQGDSAMYLCASSSRGRSYNEQFFGPGTRLTVL.

This clonotype was counted between two and nine times. The rearrangement uses TRBV28 and TRBJ1-6; D is unresolved. Germline V CDR1 and CDR2: MDHEN, SYDVKM. Trimming removed 0 bases from V and 9 bases from J, with 6 bases in between. This CDR3 spans 13 amino acids. As DNA, the CDR3 is TGTGCCAGCAGTTTATGGCTCGGTTCACCCCTCCACTTT. It translates to CASSLWLGSPLHF.